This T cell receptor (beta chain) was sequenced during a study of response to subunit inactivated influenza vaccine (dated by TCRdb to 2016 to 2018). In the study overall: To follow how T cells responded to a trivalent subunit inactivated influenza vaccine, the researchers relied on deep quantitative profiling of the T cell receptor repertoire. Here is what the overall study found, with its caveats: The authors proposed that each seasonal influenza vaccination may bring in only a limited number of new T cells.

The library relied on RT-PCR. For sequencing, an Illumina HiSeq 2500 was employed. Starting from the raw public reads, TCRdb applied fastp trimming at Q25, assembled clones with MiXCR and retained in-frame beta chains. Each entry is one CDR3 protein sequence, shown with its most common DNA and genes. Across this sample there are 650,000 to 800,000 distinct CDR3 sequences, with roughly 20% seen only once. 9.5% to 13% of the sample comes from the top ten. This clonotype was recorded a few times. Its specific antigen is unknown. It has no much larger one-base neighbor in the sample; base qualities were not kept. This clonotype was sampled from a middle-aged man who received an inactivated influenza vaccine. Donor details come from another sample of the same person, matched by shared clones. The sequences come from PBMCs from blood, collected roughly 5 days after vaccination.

The sequenced DNA: TGTGCCAGCAGTTACGCCGTAGACTCCTACAATGAGCAGTTCTTC. Its amino acids are CASSYAVDSYNEQFF. The rearranged chain carries TRBV6-5 and TRBJ2-1; no D gene is confidently identified. The junction carries 8 bases between V and J, which are trimmed by 2 bases and 0 bases respectively. The germline V gene provides CDR1 MNHEY and CDR2 SVGAGI. There are 15 amino acids in the CDR3, from cysteine to phenylalanine inclusive. The read is trimmed to its CDR3 DNA, 45 bases read in frame from base 1.